This TCR beta chain was recovered during a study of T cells in severe cutaneous drug reactions. Findings of the study overall: Blister cells averaged about 31% and PBMC about 5% TRBV12-4 in carbamazepine-induced Stevens-Johnson syndrome or toxic epidermal necrolysis patients. All seven CBZ-SJS/TEN blister samples shared a public TCRbeta CDR3 at mean approximately 14%.

Libraries were made by iRepertoire multiplex PCR with TCR subtype-specific primers for bulk and single-cell sequencing. Each CDR3 protein gets one entry in TCRdb, which reprocessed the multiplex PCR reads and gives no DNA. The sample holds 9,500 or so distinct CDR3 sequences. Note on this clonotype: Its antigen remains unidentified.

Germline loops: CDR1 DFQATT, CDR2 SNEGSKA (reference sequence). This CDR3 spans 16 amino acids. Sequenced patients had Stevens-Johnson syndrome or toxic epidermal necrolysis caused by carbamazepine. This chain joins TRBV20-1 and TRBJ2-1; TCRdb names TRBD2, which stays unverified in the absence of DNA. Sequencing input: cells from a skin blister. The receptor comes from a human donor with Stevens-Johnson syndrome, a severe cutaneous drug reaction. The CDR3 protein is CSAIPFVREGVNEQFF.